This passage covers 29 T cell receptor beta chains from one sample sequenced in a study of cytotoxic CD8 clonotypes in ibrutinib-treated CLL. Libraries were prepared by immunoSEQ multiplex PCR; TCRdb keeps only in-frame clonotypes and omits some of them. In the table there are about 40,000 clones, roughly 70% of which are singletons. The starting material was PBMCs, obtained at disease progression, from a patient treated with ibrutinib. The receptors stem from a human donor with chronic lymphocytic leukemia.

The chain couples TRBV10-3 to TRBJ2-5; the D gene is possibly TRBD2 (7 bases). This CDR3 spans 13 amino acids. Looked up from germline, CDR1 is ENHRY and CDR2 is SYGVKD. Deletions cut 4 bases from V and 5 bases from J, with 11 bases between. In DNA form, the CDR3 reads TGTGCCATCAGTGCGGGGGGCCAGGAGACCCAGTACTTC. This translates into CAISAGGQETQYF.

The CDR3 DNA sequence: TGCGCCAGCAGCCCCCGGGACCCCAAGTCCGATACGCAGTATTTT. It is translated as CASSPRDPKSDTQYF. The V call is TRBV5-1, the J call TRBJ2-3, with D possibly being TRBD1 or TRBD2 (5 bases each). V lost 4 bases and J 6 bases, leaving 18 bases between the germline ends. Germline CDR1 reads SGHRS; CDR2 reads YFSETQ. The CDR3 runs 15 residues.

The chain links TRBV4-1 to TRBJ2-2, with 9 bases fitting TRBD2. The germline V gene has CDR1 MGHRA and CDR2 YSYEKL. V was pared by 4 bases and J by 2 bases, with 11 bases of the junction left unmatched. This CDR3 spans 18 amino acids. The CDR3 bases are TGCGCCAGCAGCCGAGGGCCCTTAGCGGGAGAAAACACCGGGGAGCTGTTTTTT. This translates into CASSRGPLAGENTGELFF.

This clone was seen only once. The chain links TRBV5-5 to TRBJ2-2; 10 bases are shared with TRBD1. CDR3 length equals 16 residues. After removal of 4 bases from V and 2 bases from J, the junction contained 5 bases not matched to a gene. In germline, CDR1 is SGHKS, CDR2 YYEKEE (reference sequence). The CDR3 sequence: CASSARDRGNTGELFF. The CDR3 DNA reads TGTGCCAGCAGCGCCCGGGACAGGGGAAACACCGGGGAGCTGTTTTTT.

The CDR3 sequence: CASSATGENTEAFF. Written as DNA, the CDR3 is TGTGCCAGCAGTGCGACAGGGGAGAACACTGAAGCTTTCTTT. The V call is TRBV28, the J call TRBJ1-1, with 8 bases that match TRBD1. The CDR3 spans 14 residues. Looked up from germline, CDR1 is MDHEN and CDR2 is SYDVKM. V trimming: 5 bases; J trimming: 1 base; junction bases outside the gene matches: 3.

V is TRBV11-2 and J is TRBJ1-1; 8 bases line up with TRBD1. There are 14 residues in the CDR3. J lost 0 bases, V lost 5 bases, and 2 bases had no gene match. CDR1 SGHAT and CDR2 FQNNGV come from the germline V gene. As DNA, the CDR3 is TGTGCCAGCAGCGGACAGGGCGTGAACACTGAAGCTTTCTTT. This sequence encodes CASSGQGVNTEAFF.

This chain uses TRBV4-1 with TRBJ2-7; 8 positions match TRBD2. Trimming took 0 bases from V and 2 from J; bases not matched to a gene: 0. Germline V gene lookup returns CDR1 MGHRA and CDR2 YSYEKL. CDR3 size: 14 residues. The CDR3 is CASSQERGAYEQYF. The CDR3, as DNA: TGCGCCAGCAGCCAAGAGCGGGGGGCCTACGAGCAGTACTTC.

In DNA form, the CDR3 reads TGTGCCAGCAGCCCGAGACTAGAGTTTGAGCAGTTCTTC. Translating gives CASSPRLEFEQFF. The J gene is TRBJ2-1, the V gene TRBV7-2; D is possibly TRBD2 (6 bases). The CDR3 length is 13 residues. The V end was cut by 5 bases, the J end by 9 bases, with 14 bases between. Germline V gives CDR1 SGHTA, CDR2 FQGNSA.

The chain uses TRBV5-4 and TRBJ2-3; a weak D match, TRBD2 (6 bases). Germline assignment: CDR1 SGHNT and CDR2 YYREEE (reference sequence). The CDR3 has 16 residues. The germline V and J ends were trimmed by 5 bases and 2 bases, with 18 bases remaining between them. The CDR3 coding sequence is TGTGCCAGCAGGAATTCTAATGGCGGGGACACAGATACGCAGTATTTT. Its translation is CASRNSNGGDTDTQYF. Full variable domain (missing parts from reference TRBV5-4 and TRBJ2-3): ETGVTQSPTHLIKTRGQQVTLRCSSQSGHNTVSWYQQALGQGPQFIFQYYREEENGRGNFPPRFSGLQFPNYSSELNVNALELDDSALYLCASRNSNGGDTDTQYFGPGTRLTVL.

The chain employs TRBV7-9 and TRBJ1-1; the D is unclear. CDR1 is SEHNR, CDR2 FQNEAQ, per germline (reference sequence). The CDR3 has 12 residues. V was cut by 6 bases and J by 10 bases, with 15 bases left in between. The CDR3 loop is CASSRETRGAFF. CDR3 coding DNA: TGTGCCAGCAGTCGGGAGACTCGGGGAGCTTTCTTT.

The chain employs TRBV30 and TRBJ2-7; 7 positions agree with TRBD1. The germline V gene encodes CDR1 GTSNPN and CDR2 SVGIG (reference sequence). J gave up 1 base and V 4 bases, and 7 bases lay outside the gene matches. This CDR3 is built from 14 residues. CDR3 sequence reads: CAWIDQGQSYEQYF. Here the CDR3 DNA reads TGTGCCTGGATTGACCAGGGACAGTCCTACGAGCAGTACTTC.

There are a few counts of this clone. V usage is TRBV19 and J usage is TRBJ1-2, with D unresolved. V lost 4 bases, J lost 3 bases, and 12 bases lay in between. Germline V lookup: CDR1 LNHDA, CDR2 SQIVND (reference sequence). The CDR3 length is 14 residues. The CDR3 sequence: CASSNGWSDYGYTF. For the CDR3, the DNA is TGTGCCAGTAGTAATGGGTGGTCTGACTATGGCTACACCTTC.

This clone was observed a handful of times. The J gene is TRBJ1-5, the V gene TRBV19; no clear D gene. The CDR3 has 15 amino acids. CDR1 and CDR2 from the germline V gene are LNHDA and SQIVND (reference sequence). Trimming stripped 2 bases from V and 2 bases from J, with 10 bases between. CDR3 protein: CASSIPSGGNQPQHF. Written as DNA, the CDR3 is TGTGCCAGTAGTATACCAAGTGGGGGCAATCAGCCCCAGCATTTT.

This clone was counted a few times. The CDR3 region has the DNA TGTGCCTGGAGCCCCCCCGAGGACTGGGGCGGCTACACCTTC. Protein sequence: CAWSPPEDWGGYTF. The gene calls are TRBV30 and TRBJ1-2; TRBD1 is a possible D gene (5 bases). The CDR3 runs to 14 residues. Trimming left V 3 bases short and J 8 bases short, with 19 bases between. Germline V gives CDR1 GTSNPN, CDR2 SVGIG (reference sequence).

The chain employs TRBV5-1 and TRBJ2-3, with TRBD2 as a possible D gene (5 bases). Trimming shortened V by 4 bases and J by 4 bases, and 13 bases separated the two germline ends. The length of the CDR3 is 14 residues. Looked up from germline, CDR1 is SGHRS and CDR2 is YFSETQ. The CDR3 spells CASSRDRVPDTQYF. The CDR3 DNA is TGCGCCAGCAGCCGGGATCGGGTCCCAGATACGCAGTATTTT.

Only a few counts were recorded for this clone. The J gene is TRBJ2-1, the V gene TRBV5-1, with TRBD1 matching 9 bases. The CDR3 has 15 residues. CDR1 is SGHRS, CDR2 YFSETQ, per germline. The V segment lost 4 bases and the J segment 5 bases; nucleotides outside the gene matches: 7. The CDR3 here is CASSIQGAPNNEQFF. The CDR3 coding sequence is TGCGCCAGCAGCATACAGGGGGCACCGAACAATGAGCAGTTCTTC. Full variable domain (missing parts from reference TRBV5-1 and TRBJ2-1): KAGVTQTPRYLIKTRGQQVTLSCSPISGHRSVSWYQQTPGQGLQFLFEYFSETQRNKGNFPGRFSGRQFSNSRSEMNVSTLELGDSALYLCASSIQGAPNNEQFFGPGTRLTVL.

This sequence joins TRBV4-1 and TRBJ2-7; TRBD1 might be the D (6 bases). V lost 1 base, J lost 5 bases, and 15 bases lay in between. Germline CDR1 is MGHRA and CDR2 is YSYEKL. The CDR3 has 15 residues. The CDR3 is CASSQVSDRRDEQYF. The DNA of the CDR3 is TGCGCCAGCAGCCAAGTTAGCGACAGGCGCGACGAGCAGTACTTC.

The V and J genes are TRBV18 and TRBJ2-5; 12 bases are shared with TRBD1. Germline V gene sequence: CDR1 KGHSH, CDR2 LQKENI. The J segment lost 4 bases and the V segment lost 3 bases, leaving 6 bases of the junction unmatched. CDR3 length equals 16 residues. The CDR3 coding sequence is TGTGCCAGCTCACCTAACCGGGACAGGGGGCGAGAGACCCAGTACTTC. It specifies CASSPNRDRGRETQYF.

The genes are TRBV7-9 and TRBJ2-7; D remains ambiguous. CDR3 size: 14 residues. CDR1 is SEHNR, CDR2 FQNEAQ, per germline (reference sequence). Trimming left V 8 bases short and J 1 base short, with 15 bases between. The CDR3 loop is CASSAAAGSYEQYF. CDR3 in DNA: TGTGCCAGCTCTGCGGCAGCAGGTTCCTACGAGCAGTACTTC.

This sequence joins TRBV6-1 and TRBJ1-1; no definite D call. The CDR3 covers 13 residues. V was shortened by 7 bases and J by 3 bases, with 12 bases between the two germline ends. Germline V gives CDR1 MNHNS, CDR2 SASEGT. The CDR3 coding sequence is TGTGCCAGCAAGACTCGGACGGACACTGAAGCTTTCTTT. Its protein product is CASKTRTDTEAFF.

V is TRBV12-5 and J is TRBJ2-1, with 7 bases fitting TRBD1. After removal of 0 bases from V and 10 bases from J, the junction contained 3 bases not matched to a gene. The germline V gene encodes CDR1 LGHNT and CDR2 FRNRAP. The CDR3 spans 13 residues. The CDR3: CASGLVRGHEQFF. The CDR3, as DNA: TGTGCTAGTGGTTTGGTAAGGGGGCACGAGCAGTTCTTC.

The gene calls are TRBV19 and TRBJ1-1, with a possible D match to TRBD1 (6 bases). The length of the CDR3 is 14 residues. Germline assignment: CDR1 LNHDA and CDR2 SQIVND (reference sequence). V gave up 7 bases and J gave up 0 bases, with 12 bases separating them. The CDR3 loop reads CASIKGHLNTEAFF. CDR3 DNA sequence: TGTGCCAGTATAAAGGGACATTTGAACACTGAAGCTTTCTTT.

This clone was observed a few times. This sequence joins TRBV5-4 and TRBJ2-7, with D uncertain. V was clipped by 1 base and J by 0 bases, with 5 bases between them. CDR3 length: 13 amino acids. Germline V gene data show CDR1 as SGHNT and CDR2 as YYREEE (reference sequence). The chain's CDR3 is CASSLIGSYEQYF. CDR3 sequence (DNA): TGTGCCAGCAGCTTGATCGGCTCCTACGAGCAGTACTTC.

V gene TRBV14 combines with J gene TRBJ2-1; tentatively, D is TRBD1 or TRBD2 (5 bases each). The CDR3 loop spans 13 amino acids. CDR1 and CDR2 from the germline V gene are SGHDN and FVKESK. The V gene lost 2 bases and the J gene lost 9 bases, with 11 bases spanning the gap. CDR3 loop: CASSQTGRGEQFF. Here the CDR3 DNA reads TGTGCCAGCAGCCAAACGGGACGAGGTGAGCAGTTCTTC.

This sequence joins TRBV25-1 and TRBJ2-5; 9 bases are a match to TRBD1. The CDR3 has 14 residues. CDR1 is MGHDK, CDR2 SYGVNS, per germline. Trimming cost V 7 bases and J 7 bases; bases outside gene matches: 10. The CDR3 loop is CASKKQGAPGTQYF. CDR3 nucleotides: TGTGCCAGCAAAAAACAGGGGGCCCCAGGGACCCAGTACTTC.

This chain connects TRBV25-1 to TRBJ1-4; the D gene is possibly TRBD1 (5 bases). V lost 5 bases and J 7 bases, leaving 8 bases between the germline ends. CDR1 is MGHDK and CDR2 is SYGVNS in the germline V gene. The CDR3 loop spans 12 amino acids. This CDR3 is CASSLGGEKLFF. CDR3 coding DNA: TGTGCCAGCAGTCTTGGGGGTGAAAAACTGTTTTTT.

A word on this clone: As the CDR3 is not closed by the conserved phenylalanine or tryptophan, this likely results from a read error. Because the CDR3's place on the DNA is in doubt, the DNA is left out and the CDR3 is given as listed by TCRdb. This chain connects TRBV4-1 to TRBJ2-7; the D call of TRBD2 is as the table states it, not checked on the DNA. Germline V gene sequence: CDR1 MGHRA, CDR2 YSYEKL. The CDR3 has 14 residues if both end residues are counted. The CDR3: CASSQPGRGNRITL.

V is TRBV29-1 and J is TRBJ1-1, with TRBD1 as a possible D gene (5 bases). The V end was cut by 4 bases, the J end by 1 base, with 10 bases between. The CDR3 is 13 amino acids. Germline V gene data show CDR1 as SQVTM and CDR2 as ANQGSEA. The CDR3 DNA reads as TGCAGCGTTGCTACTACAGGGAACACTGAAGCTTTCTTT. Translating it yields CSVATTGNTEAFF. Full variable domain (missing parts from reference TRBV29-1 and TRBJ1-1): SAVISQKPSRDICQRGTSLTIQCQVDSQVTMMFWYRQQPGQSLTLIATANQGSEATYESGFVIDKFPISRPNLTFSTLTVSNMSPEDSSIYLCSVATTGNTEAFFGQGTRLTVV.

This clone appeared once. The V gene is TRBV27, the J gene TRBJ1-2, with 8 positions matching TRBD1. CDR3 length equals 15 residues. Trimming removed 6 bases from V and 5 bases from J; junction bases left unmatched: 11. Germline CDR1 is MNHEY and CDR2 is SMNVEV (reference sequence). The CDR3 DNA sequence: TGTGCCAGCAGGTCAACCTTCGGACAGGGATATGGCTACACCTTC. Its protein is CASRSTFGQGYGYTF.